A selection of T cell receptor beta chains follows, all from one sample in a study of naive and memory T cell subsets. A single record per CDR3 protein comes from TCRdb applying MiXCR to the UMI-ligation and nested PCR reads. The table lists about 150,000 distinct CDR3 sequences, about 20% of them singletons. Sequenced sample: naive CD4+ T cells from blood. The receptors were gathered from a human donor in good health. Each CDR3 is given with its conserved first and last residue. A D gene is named only where the DNA matches it firmly. Some rows mark clone size as missing; the rest say once, few, many or name a class of expanded clone.

j_gene	v_gene	abundance	d_gene	CDR3nt	CDR3aa
TRBJ2-1	TRBV7-2	many	NA	TGTGCCAGCAGCCGTTCAGGCGAGCAGTTCTTC	CASSRSGEQFF
TRBJ2-5	TRBV9	NA	NA	TGTGCCAGCAGCACCGGGACGTACCAAGAGACCCAGTACTTC	CASSTGTYQETQYF
TRBJ1-2	TRBV29-1	NA	NA	TGCAGCGTCGATAAGGGGGTTAACTATGGCTACACCTTC	CSVDKGVNYGYTF
TRBJ2-1	TRBV29-1	many	NA	TGCAGCGTTGTTGGGTACAATGAGCAGTTCTTC	CSVVGYNEQFF
TRBJ2-1	TRBV28	NA	NA	TGTGCCAGCAGTAAATCCGCCGGGACACCCATCGATGAGCAGTTCTTC	CASSKSAGTPIDEQFF
TRBJ2-3	TRBV4-1	few	NA	TGCGCCAGCAGCCAAGAATCCAGTTTTAGCACAGATACGCAGTATTTT	CASSQESSFSTDTQYF
TRBJ1-5	TRBV10-3	NA	NA	TGTGCCATCAGTGAGCACGGCCGGGAGCCCCAGCATTTT	CAISEHGREPQHF
TRBJ2-7	TRBV7-9	many	NA	TGTGCCAGCAGCTTGCGGGGCCAGGGGGTCTACGAGCAGTACTTC	CASSLRGQGVYEQYF
TRBJ2-3	TRBV3-1	many	NA	TGTGCCAGCAGCCAAGACCCCAGGGCCACTGATACGCAGTATTTT	CASSQDPRATDTQYF
TRBJ2-7	TRBV7-2	few	TRBD1	TGTGCCAGCAGCCCGCGGGACAGGGGGATCGACGAGCAGTACTTC	CASSPRDRGIDEQYF
TRBJ2-5	TRBV7-9	NA	NA	TGTGCCAGCAGCTTAGTTACGGAGACCCAGTACTTC	CASSLVTETQYF
TRBJ2-1	TRBV29-1	many	NA	TGCAGCACCGGAGAATATGAGCAGTTCTTC	CSTGEYEQFF
TRBJ1-1	TRBV27	NA	NA	TGTGCCAGCAGTTTAGGTTTTGGTCGGGCCTTGAACACTGAAGCTTTCTTT	CASSLGFGRALNTEAFF
TRBJ2-5	TRBV29-1	NA	TRBD2	TGCAGCGTTGAAGCCTTCTGGACTAGCGGGATGTACCAAGAGACCCAGTACTTC	CSVEAFWTSGMYQETQYF
TRBJ1-1	TRBV6-5	many	NA	TGTGCCAGCAGTTACTCGTCCCTCCATCGGACTGAAGCTTTCTTT	CASSYSSLHRTEAFF
TRBJ2-7	TRBV9	few	NA	TGTGCCAGCAGCGTAGGTCCGGGCTCCTACGAGCAGTACTTC	CASSVGPGSYEQYF
TRBJ2-1	TRBV9	few	TRBD2	TGTGCCAGTAACCGGGGGACTAGCGGGAAGGGTGAGCAGTTCTTC	CASNRGTSGKGEQFF
TRBJ2-1	TRBV12-5	NA	TRBD1	TGTGCTAGTGGTACTCGGACAGGGGAGTTGGGTTTCTCCTACAATGAGCAGTTCTTC	CASGTRTGELGFSYNEQFF
TRBJ1-5	TRBV28	NA	TRBD1	TGTGCCAGCAGCCCCCGGTGGACAGGGAACAATCAGCCCCAGCATTTT	CASSPRWTGNNQPQHF
TRBJ2-7	TRBV12-3/TRBV12-4	NA	NA	TGTGCCAGCAGTCCCGGCGGAGGGACTTACTACGAGCAGTACTTC	CASSPGGGTYYEQYF
TRBJ1-5	TRBV12-3/TRBV12-4	NA	NA	TGTGCCAGCAGACGACAGACAAATCAGCCCCAGCATTTT	CASRRQTNQPQHF
TRBJ2-1	TRBV2	NA	TRBD1	TGTGCCAGTACAGACAGGGGGGTTAGTGAGCAGTTCTTC	CASTDRGVSEQFF
TRBJ2-7	TRBV19	NA	NA	TGTGCCAGTAGTACCACCGTCACTAGCAACGAGCAGTACTTC	CASSTTVTSNEQYF
TRBJ2-2	TRBV12-3/TRBV12-4	NA	TRBD2	TGTGCCAGCAGTCGCCGACTAGCGGGAGGGACGAACACCGGGGAGCTGTTTTTT	CASSRRLAGGTNTGELFF
TRBJ2-7	TRBV29-1	many	NA	TGCAGCGTTGAGACAGCGATACATTACGAGCAGTACTTC	CSVETAIHYEQYF
TRBJ1-1	TRBV12-3/TRBV12-4	NA	NA	TGTGCCAGCAGTTTCGGTACTGAAGCTTTCTTT	CASSFGTEAFF
TRBJ1-1	TRBV5-1	few	NA	TGCGCCAGCAGCTTGGAAGGGATGTCTGAAGCTTTCTTT	CASSLEGMSEAFF
TRBJ2-2	TRBV11-2	few	NA	TGTGCCAGCAGATTGCAGCGGGCCTCGAACACCGGGGAGCTGTTTTTT	CASRLQRASNTGELFF
TRBJ2-7	TRBV24-1	NA	TRBD1	TGTGCCACCAGTGGCACCGGGACAGTAATCTACGAGCAGTACTTC	CATSGTGTVIYEQYF
TRBJ1-1	TRBV2	NA	NA	TGTGCCAGCAGGACGGGGGATCGGGCTTTCTTT	CASRTGDRAFF
TRBJ2-2	TRBV2	NA	NA	TGTGCCAGCAGTGGAGAGACGGTCTCGTCGTGGACCGGGGAGCTGTTTTTT	CASSGETVSSWTGELFF
TRBJ2-7	TRBV5-1	NA	NA	TGCGCCAGCAGCCTGGACAGCCTTGTGGGGGAGCAGTACTTC	CASSLDSLVGEQYF
TRBJ1-1	TRBV11-2	many	TRBD1	TGTGCCAGCAGCTACCGGGACAGGACCAGTGAAGCTTTCTTT	CASSYRDRTSEAFF
TRBJ2-5	TRBV20-1	NA	NA	TGCAGTGCTATCAGAGAGGGCGGTCCCCAGTACTTC	CSAIREGGPQYF
TRBJ1-6	TRBV5-5	NA	NA	TGTGCCAGCAGCTTTCGGCCCACCCCGGATTATAATTCACCCCTCCACTTT	CASSFRPTPDYNSPLHF
TRBJ1-5	TRBV19	NA	TRBD1	TGTGCCAGTAGGTGGACAGGTAGCAATCAGCCCCAGCATTTT	CASRWTGSNQPQHF
TRBJ2-7	TRBV28	NA	TRBD2	TGTGCCAGCAGTTTGAGGCGGGGGGGTAGTCCCTACGAGCAGTACTTC	CASSLRRGGSPYEQYF
TRBJ2-1	TRBV7-8	NA	NA	TGTGCCAGCAGCTTAAATTGGGCGGATTACAATGAGCAGTTCTTC	CASSLNWADYNEQFF
TRBJ1-1	TRBV29-1	NA	NA	TGCAGCGTGGGGCTAGGAGGGAACACTGAAGCTTTCTTT	CSVGLGGNTEAFF
TRBJ1-3	TRBV27	NA	NA	TGTGCCAGCAGTTTTATGGGGGCTACTGGAAACACCATATATTTT	CASSFMGATGNTIYF
TRBJ1-5	TRBV6-5	NA	TRBD1	TGTGCCAGCAGGAGCCGGGACAGGGGTCATCAGCCCCAGCATTTT	CASRSRDRGHQPQHF
TRBJ2-7	TRBV29-1	many	NA	TGCAGCGTTCCTCGCCCGGGGGTTAGGAACGAGCAGTACTTC	CSVPRPGVRNEQYF
TRBJ2-1	TRBV29-1	NA	TRBD2	TGCAGCGTCCATTTCTTAACTAGCGGGAGAAATGAGCAGTTCTTC	CSVHFLTSGRNEQFF
TRBJ1-4	TRBV19	NA	TRBD1	TGTGCCAGTAGTCCCGGGACAGGGGCCCAGACGAGGAATGAAAAACTGTTTTTT	CASSPGTGAQTRNEKLFF
TRBJ2-5	TRBV28	few	NA	TGTGCCAGCAGTTTTCAGTCGACCCAGTACTTC	CASSFQSTQYF
TRBJ2-7	TRBV4-1	NA	NA	TGCGCCAGCAGCCAGATTGGACTACCCGGCGAGCAGTACTTC	CASSQIGLPGEQYF
TRBJ2-1	TRBV9	NA	TRBD1	TGTGCCAGCAGCGCCCCCGGGACAGGGGGGAATGAGCAGTTCTTC	CASSAPGTGGNEQFF
TRBJ2-5	TRBV20-1	NA	TRBD2	TGCAGTAAGGATGATGGACTAGCGGGTATTAAAGAGACCCAGTACTTC	CSKDDGLAGIKETQYF
TRBJ2-7	TRBV7-9	NA	NA	TGTGCCAGCAGCTTGGAACTAGGATTGACTAGCGAGCAGTACTTC	CASSLELGLTSEQYF
TRBJ2-7	TRBV3-1	few	NA	TGTGCCAGCAGCCCTTCGCTAGTATCGTACGAGCAGTACTTC	CASSPSLVSYEQYF
TRBJ1-6	TRBV7-9	NA	TRBD1	TGTGCCAGCAGCCCAAACAGGGGGGGTAATTCACCCCTCCACTTT	CASSPNRGGNSPLHF
TRBJ2-1	TRBV20-1	NA	TRBD2	TGCAGTGCTAGTGTGCCACGGGGAGGGAGCTCCTACAATGAGCAGTTCTTC	CSASVPRGGSSYNEQFF